This TCR beta chain was recorded in a study of CD8+ T cells in alopecia areata (dated by TCRdb to the late 2010s). With respect to the entire study: Treated patients were enrolled in an open-label pilot trial of oral tofacitinib, 5 to 10 mg twice daily, for moderate-to-severe alopecia areata. Tofacitinib was given for 6 to 18 months, followed by 6 months of follow-up off drug to assess delayed response and recurrence. For the treated patients, the SALT score, which quantifies what percentage of scalp surface area is affected, served as the measure of disease severity. In both human patients and the C3H/HeJ mouse model, the study applied high-throughput TCRbeta sequencing to look at T cell clonal expansion in alopecia areata. Scalp tissue and sorted CD4+ and CD8+ peripheral blood T cells from patchy and totalis/universalis alopecia areata patients and from healthy controls were covered by human TCRbeta sequencing. Patients on tofacitinib were biopsied at baseline and after 4 and 24 weeks of treatment, and several of the patients also had a later scalp biopsy. Clonality in the scalp was compared among normal scalp (n=4), patchy alopecia areata scalp (n=8), and alopecia totalis/universalis scalp (n=8). The RNA source kit depended on sample type: the PAXgene miRNA kit for fixed scalp, the miRNeasy kit for PBMCs, and the RNeasy kit for mouse skin. TCRbeta CDR3 regions were amplified by immunoSEQ multiplex PCR using 35 Vbeta forward and 13 Jbeta reverse primers.

Receptor libraries were prepared by the immunoSEQ multiplex PCR assay. RNA was extracted from all samples and reverse transcribed into cDNA as template for TCR sequencing. First-strand cDNA was synthesized using SuperScript III with a 2:1 mix of oligo-dT and random hexamers. Amplification bias was assessed with a synthetic immune receptor repertoire, and residual bias was removed computationally. In the original analysis: Raw reads were preprocessed to remove errors, and CDR3 was defined by IMGT conventions from the conserved cysteine to phenylalanine. Clonality was calculated as 1 minus Shannon entropy normalized by log2 of the number of productive unique TCRs. Whether each scalp clone was CD4 or CD8 was inferred by checking scalp TCRbeta sequences against the CD4 and CD8 repertoires from sorted blood. As stored in TCRdb, this immuneACCESS dataset retains in-frame rearrangements with V and J assigned. A fraction of the clones does not appear; measured against another copy, unresolved V genes explain less than half of the discrepancy, and the remainder lacks a known reason. The V and J calls and clone size were taken over from that table, and D and trimming were inferred from the DNA. The sample has approximately 200,000 clones on record, more than 55% of them singletons. The ten most abundant clones make up 3% to 3.5% of the sample.

On the study overall, not on this receptor specifically: During tofacitinib treatment, many expanded lesional clones remained in scalp and blood, and this persistence may partly explain relapse after treatment is stopped. Compared with normal scalp, lesional scalp had higher clonality and more expanded CD8+ clones, particularly in alopecia totalis/universalis, a pattern that suggests antigenic drive. Because the treated cohort was small and had only one nonresponder, larger studies are needed to examine links between baseline CD8+ expansion and response. TCR sequences shared between patients were less clear than in mice, possibly partly because of HLA diversity in the patient population. Scalp clonality and the number of expanded CD8+ clones among the top 100 scalp clones were significantly decreased by tofacitinib. Unlike mouse skin, which is dominated by gammadelta T cells, normal human skin has resident alphabeta T cells that are also sequenced, and this complicates analysis of the scalp TCR repertoire.

The sample holds a few counts of this clone. Its antigen target is currently unknown. Base qualities are not at hand, and no much larger clone is one base apart. CDR1 and CDR2 are read off the germline V gene (reference sequence) as MNHNY and SVGAGI. CDR3 length: 14 amino acids, cysteine to phenylalanine. Here the CDR3 DNA is all that survives: 42 bases in frame from base 1. V is reduced by 0 bases and J by 4 bases, leaving a spacing of 8 bases between them. The intended sense of this specimen's time point label: about four weeks on oral tofacitinib. The label giving this sample's treatment or condition can be read as: oral pan-JAK inhibitor, 5-10 mg twice daily. Lesional scalp punch biopsies and peripheral blood were obtained from alopecia areata patients. PBMCs were separated by density centrifugation and stained for CD3, CD4 and CD8, after which CD4+ and CD8+ T cells were sorted on a FACSAria.

The rearranged segments are TRBV6-6 and TRBJ2-3; possibly the D gene is TRBD1, per 6 matching bases. Sequencing was performed on CD4+ T cells sorted from blood, taken at week 4, from a patient treated with tofacitinib. This receptor was obtained from a human donor with alopecia areata. The nucleotide sequence reads TGTGCCAGCAGTTACTCGTCAGGGGCAGATACGCAGTATTTT. Its translation is CASSYSSGADTQYF.